This entry lists 22 T cell receptor beta chains sequenced from one sample in a study of blood T cell repertoires in COVID-19. Assay: immunoSEQ multiplex PCR; the TCRdb copy retains only in-frame clones and omits some. This sample yields 250,000 to 400,000 clones, of which around 88% are seen a single time; about 1.5% belongs to the top ten. Sequencing was carried out using peripheral blood. These receptors came from a woman in her twenties or thirties with COVID-19, enrolled during active disease.

The chain couples TRBV5-1 to TRBJ2-5, with TRBD1 matching over 8 bases. Trimming at V came to 4 bases and at J to 3 bases, leaving 8 bases not matched to a gene. This CDR3 has 15 amino acids. Looked up from germline, CDR1 is SGHRS and CDR2 is YFSETQ. The CDR3 sequence: CASSLYRGDKETQYF. The CDR3 DNA reads TGCGCCAGCAGCCTCTACAGGGGGGATAAAGAGACCCAGTACTTC.

This clone turned up a few times. The chain employs TRBV6-5 and TRBJ1-6, with no clear D. Trimming removed 3 bases at V and 6 bases at J, with 6 bases between. CDR1 and CDR2 (germline): MNHEY, SVGAGI. The CDR3 spans 13 residues. DNA of the CDR3: TGTGCCAGCAGTTATGGAGCTAATTCACCCCTCCACTTT. It is translated as CASSYGANSPLHF.

The CDR3 loop is CAWSRQDYGYTF. For the CDR3, the DNA is TGTGCCTGGAGTAGGCAGGACTATGGCTACACCTTC. V and J are TRBV30 and TRBJ1-2; no reliable D call. The CDR3 covers 12 residues. V was clipped by 2 bases and J by 3 bases, with 7 bases between them. CDR1 GTSNPN and CDR2 SVGIG come from the germline V gene (reference sequence).

The chain joins TRBV6-4 to TRBJ2-1, with 11 bases matching TRBD2. Germline CDR1 reads MRHNA; CDR2 reads SNTAGT. The CDR3 covers 14 residues. With V trimmed by 10 bases and J by 9 bases, 11 bases remained unmatched. The CDR3 spells CATSSGGPSGEQFF. The CDR3 DNA follows: TGTGCCACCTCTAGCGGGGGGCCCTCTGGTGAGCAGTTCTTC.

The genes are TRBV5-8 and TRBJ2-7; D uncertain. Looked up from germline, CDR1 is SGHTS and CDR2 is YDEGEE. The CDR3 covers 13 residues. The V end was cut by 0 bases, the J end by 3 bases, with 7 bases between. CDR3 bases: TGTGCCAGCAGCTTGGGCCCCGGCTACGAGCAGTACGTC. As protein: CASSLGPGYEQYV.

The chain couples TRBV5-4 to TRBJ2-3; 10 bases align to TRBD2. The CDR3 has 15 amino acids. The germline V gene encodes CDR1 SGHNT and CDR2 YYREEE (reference sequence). With V trimmed by 4 bases and J by 5 bases, 7 bases remained unmatched. CDR3 sequence reads: CASSRSGGAVDTQYF. CDR3 DNA: TGTGCCAGCAGCCGGAGCGGGGGGGCCGTAGATACGCAGTATTTT.

CDR3 region: CASSSIAGATDTQYF. CDR3 sequence (DNA): TGTGCCAGCAGCTCGATAGCGGGGGCCACAGATACGCAGTATTTT. The chain couples TRBV7-2 to TRBJ2-3; 9 positions agree with TRBD2. Trimming took 4 bases from V and 2 from J; bases not matched to a gene: 4. The CDR3 runs 15 residues. CDR1 is SGHTA and CDR2 is FQGNSA in the germline V gene. Supplemented by reference TRBV7-2 and TRBJ2-3, the full variable domain reads GAGVSQSPSNKVTEKGKDVELRCDPISGHTALYWYRQSLGQGLEFLIYFQGNSAPDKSGLPSDRFSAERTGGSVSTLTIQRTQQEDSAVYLCASSSIAGATDTQYFGPGTRLTVL.

This chain's CDR3 is CASSEQEFYSNQPQHF. CDR3 nucleotides: TGCGCCAGCAGTGAACAGGAGTTCTATAGCAATCAGCCCCAGCATTTT. The chain carries TRBV4-1 and TRBJ1-5, with D possibly matching TRBD1 (5 bases). Trimming left V 6 bases short and J 0 bases short, with 15 bases between. The CDR3 is made up of 16 amino acids. The germline V gene encodes CDR1 MGHRA and CDR2 YSYEKL.

This clone was found once. This sequence joins TRBV28 and TRBJ1-5, with D possibly TRBD1 on 6 matching bases. Germline loops: CDR1 MDHEN, CDR2 SYDVKM. The V and J ends lost 6 bases and 4 bases respectively, with 16 bases between them. The CDR3 consists of 15 residues. CDR3 DNA sequence: TGTGCCAGCAGCGGGGGGGGCAGGGCTAATCAGCCCCAGCATTTT. Translating it yields CASSGGGRANQPQHF.

The CDR3 loop reads CAQGTGGNQPQHF. The CDR3, as DNA: TGTGCCCAGGGGACAGGGGGCAATCAGCCCCAGCATTTT. The chain employs TRBV6-5 and TRBJ1-5; TRBD1 matches 10 bases. The ends lost 11 bases at V and 2 bases at J; junction bases unmatched: 3. Germline loops: CDR1 MNHEY, CDR2 SVGAGI. The CDR3 is 13 amino acids.

This clone was detected only once. The V and J genes are TRBV6-5 and TRBJ1-2, with D possibly TRBD1 on 6 matching bases. The CDR3 covers 14 residues. V was trimmed by 6 bases and J by 7 bases, leaving 18 bases between them. Germline values: CDR1 MNHEY, CDR2 SVGAGI. CDR3 bases: TGTGCCAGCAGGCCGCAGGGGCGATCAGGTGGCTACACCTTC. Its protein product is CASRPQGRSGGYTF.

This sequence joins TRBV18 and TRBJ2-5; D possibly corresponds to TRBD1 (5 bases). Per the germline V gene, CDR1 is KGHSH and CDR2 is LQKENI. The CDR3 has 15 amino acids. V shed 3 bases and J shed 1 base, with 12 bases lying between them. The CDR3 sequence: CASSPDAGLQETQYF. CDR3 sequence (DNA): TGTGCCAGCTCACCGGACGCAGGGCTCCAAGAGACCCAGTACTTC.

V gene TRBV6-6 combines with J gene TRBJ1-1, with D perhaps TRBD1 (6 bases). The CDR3 contains 14 residues. Germline V gene lookup returns CDR1 MNHNY and CDR2 SVGAGI (reference sequence). V was trimmed by 6 bases and J by 7 bases, leaving 18 bases between them. The DNA of the CDR3 is TGTGCCAGCAGCCAGACTACAGGGCCCCGTGAAGCTTTCTTT. Its translation: CASSQTTGPREAFF.

This chain uses TRBV11-3 with TRBJ2-1; 9 nucleotides align to TRBD2. The CDR3 sequence is 16 residues long. Per germline, CDR1 SGHNT and CDR2 YENEEA. V lost 1 base to trimming and J lost 8 bases; unmatched junction nucleotides: 9. CDR3 sequence reads: CASSLGFPRGGDEQFF. CDR3 in DNA: TGTGCCAGCAGCTTAGGATTTCCGCGGGGGGGCGATGAGCAGTTCTTC.

The chain uses TRBV4-1 and TRBJ2-1; D possibly corresponds to TRBD2 (6 bases). The germline V and J ends were trimmed by 4 bases and 1 base, with 17 bases remaining between them. Germline CDR1 reads MGHRA; CDR2 reads YSYEKL. The CDR3 runs 17 residues. CDR3 region: CASSRLITGTSYNEQFF. The CDR3 DNA follows: TGCGCCAGCAGCCGCCTGATAACCGGGACTTCCTACAATGAGCAGTTCTTC.

V gene TRBV30 combines with J gene TRBJ1-3; D is undetermined. Germline V lookup: CDR1 GTSNPN, CDR2 SVGIG (reference sequence). CDR3 length: 13 residues. V dropped 3 bases and J dropped 3 bases, with 9 bases sitting between them. The CDR3 protein is CAWSLKLGNTIYF. DNA for the CDR3: TGTGCCTGGAGCCTAAAACTTGGAAACACCATATATTTT.

The chain has TRBV4-1 and TRBJ1-2; TRBD1 is a possible D gene (5 bases). This CDR3 region has 12 residues. Germline CDR1 and CDR2: MGHRA and YSYEKL. V lost 3 bases to trimming and J lost 14 bases, with 16 bases between them. The CDR3 bases are TGCGCCAGCAGCCATCAACCGGGACTGCGAACCTTC. Translating gives CASSHQPGLRTF.

This chain links TRBV2 with TRBJ2-2; no firm D call. Trimming took off 5 bases at V and 3 bases at J, with 7 bases between the two ends. Germline V gene lookup returns CDR1 SNHLY and CDR2 FYNNEI. The CDR3 is 13 amino acids. CDR3 region: CASSQLYTGELFF. The CDR3 coding sequence is TGTGCCAGCAGTCAACTATACACCGGGGAGCTGTTTTTT.

This chain joins TRBV28 and TRBJ1-3; D is perhaps TRBD1 (5 bases). This CDR3 has 12 residues. V was clipped by 5 bases and J by 14 bases, with 16 bases between them. The germline V gene has CDR1 MDHEN and CDR2 SYDVKM. In DNA form, the CDR3 reads TGTGCCAGCAGTGAAAGGGGCCTAGGGGTATATTTT. Protein sequence: CASSERGLGVYF.

This clone was recorded only once. V is TRBV5-4 and J is TRBJ1-1; D perhaps matches TRBD1 (6 bases). The CDR3 contains 12 residues. Trimming removed 6 bases from V and 4 bases from J, with 10 bases in between. The germline CDR1 and CDR2 sequences are SGHNT and YYREEE (reference sequence). The DNA for the CDR3 is TGTGCCAGCAACGGCAGGGGCACTGAAGCTTTCTTT. Translation gives CASNGRGTEAFF. The variable domain in full, with the rest retrieved from reference TRBV5-4 and TRBJ1-1, is ETGVTQSPTHLIKTRGQQVTLRCSSQSGHNTVSWYQQALGQGPQFIFQYYREEENGRGNFPPRFSGLQFPNYSSELNVNALELDDSALYLCASNGRGTEAFFGQGTRLTVV.

The V and J genes are TRBV14 and TRBJ2-3; weak D call: TRBD2 (6 bases). The germline V gene has CDR1 SGHDN and CDR2 FVKESK. V was cut by 1 base and J by 3 bases, with 8 bases left in between. This CDR3 contains 14 residues. CDR3 DNA sequence: TGTGCCAGCAGCCAAGTGGGGGGAACAGATACGCAGTATTTT. Translation: CASSQVGGTDTQYF.

The chain links TRBV5-1 to TRBJ2-3, with TRBD2 matching over 9 bases. The germline V gene has CDR1 SGHRS and CDR2 YFSETQ. The CDR3 is 15 amino acids. V lost 0 bases to trimming and J lost 2 bases; unmatched junction nucleotides: 1. The CDR3, as DNA: TGCGCCAGCAGCTTGGGACTAGCGGACACAGATACGCAGTATTTT. This encodes CASSLGLADTDTQYF.